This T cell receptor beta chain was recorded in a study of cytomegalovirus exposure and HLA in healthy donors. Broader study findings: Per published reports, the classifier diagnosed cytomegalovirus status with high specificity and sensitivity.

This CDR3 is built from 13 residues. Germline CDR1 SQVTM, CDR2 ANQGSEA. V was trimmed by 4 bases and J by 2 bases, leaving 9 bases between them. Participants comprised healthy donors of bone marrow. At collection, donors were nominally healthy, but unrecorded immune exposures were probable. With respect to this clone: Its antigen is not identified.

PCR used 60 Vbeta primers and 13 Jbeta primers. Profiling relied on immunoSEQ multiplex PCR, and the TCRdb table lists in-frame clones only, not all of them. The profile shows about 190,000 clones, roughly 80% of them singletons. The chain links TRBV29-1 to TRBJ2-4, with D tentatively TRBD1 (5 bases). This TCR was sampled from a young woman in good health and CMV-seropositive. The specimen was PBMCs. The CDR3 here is CSVVGLSKNIQYF. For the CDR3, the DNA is TGCAGCGTTGTGGGGCTATCCAAAAACATTCAGTACTTC.